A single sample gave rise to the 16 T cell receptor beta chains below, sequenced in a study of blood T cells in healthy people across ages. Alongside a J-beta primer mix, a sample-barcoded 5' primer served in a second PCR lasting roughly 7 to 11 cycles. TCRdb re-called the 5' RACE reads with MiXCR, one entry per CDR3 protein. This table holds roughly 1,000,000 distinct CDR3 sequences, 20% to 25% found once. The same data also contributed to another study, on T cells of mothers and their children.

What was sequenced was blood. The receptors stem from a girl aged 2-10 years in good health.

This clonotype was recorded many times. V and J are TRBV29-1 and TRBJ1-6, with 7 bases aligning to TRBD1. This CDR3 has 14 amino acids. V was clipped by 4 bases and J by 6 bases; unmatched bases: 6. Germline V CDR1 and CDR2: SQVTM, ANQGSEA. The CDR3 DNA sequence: TGCAGCGTTGGGGCGGGGACAGCTAATTCACCCCTCCACTTT. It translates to CSVGAGTANSPLHF.

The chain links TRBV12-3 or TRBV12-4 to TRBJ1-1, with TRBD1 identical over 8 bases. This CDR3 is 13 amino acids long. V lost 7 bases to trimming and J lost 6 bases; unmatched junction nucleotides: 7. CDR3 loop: CASIHRGLSEAFF. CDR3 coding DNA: TGTGCCAGCATCCACAGGGGGTTATCTGAAGCTTTCTTT.

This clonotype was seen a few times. The CDR3 DNA follows: TGTGCCAGCAGGGGACAGGGCGAGAGTGAAGCTTTCTTT. Translated, it gives CASRGQGESEAFF. The chain links TRBV13 to TRBJ1-1; 9 bases align to TRBD1. CDR1 and CDR2 from the germline V gene are PRHDT and FYEKMQ (reference sequence). CDR3 length equals 13 residues. V shed 6 bases and J 7 bases; nucleotides not matched to a gene: 6.

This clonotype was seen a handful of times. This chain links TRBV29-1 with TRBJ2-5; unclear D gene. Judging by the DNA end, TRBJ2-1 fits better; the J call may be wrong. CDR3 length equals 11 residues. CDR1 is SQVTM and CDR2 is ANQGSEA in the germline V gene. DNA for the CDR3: TGCAGCGTTAGAGTTAACAATGAGCAGTTCTTC. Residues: CSVRVNNEQFF.

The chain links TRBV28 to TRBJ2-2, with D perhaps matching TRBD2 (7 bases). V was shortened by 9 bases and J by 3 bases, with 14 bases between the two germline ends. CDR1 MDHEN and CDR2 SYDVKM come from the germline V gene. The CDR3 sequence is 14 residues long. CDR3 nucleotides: TGTGCCAGTGCGGGGGCGGACCACACCGGGGAGCTGTTTTTT. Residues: CASAGADHTGELFF.

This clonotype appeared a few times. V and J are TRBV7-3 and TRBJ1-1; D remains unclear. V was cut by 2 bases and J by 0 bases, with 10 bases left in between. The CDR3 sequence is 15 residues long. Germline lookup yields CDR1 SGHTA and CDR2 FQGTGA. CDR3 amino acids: CASSLGSPVNTEAFF. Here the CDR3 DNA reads TGTGCCAGCAGCTTAGGAAGCCCGGTGAACACTGAAGCTTTCTTT.

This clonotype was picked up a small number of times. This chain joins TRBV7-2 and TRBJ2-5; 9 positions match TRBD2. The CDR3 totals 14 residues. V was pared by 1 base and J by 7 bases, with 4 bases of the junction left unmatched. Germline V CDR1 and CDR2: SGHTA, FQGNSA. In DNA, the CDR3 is TGTGCCAGCAGCTTAGGCGGGGGGGCCGTGACCCAGTACTTC. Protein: CASSLGGGAVTQYF. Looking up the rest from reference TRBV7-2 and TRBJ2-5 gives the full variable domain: GAGVSQSPSNKVTEKGKDVELRCDPISGHTALYWYRQSLGQGLEFLIYFQGNSAPDKSGLPSDRFSAERTGGSVSTLTIQRTQQEDSAVYLCASSLGGGAVTQYFGPGTRLLVL.

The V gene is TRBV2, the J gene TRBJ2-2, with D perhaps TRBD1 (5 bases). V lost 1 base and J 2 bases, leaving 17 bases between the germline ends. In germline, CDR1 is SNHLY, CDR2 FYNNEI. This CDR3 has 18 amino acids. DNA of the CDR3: TGTGCCAGCAGTGAAGGGACAAAAAGGACCCTAAACACCGGGGAGCTGTTTTTT. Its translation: CASSEGTKRTLNTGELFF.

The CDR3 DNA follows: TGTGCCAGCACCCTCGACACCCATAAAGAGACCCAGTACTTC. Protein: CASTLDTHKETQYF. The gene calls are TRBV6-9 and TRBJ2-5; no firm D call. Germline V gives CDR1 MNHGY, CDR2 SVAAGI. The CDR3 loop spans 14 amino acids. With 7 bases removed from V and 3 bases from J, the gap between germline ends came to 15 bases.

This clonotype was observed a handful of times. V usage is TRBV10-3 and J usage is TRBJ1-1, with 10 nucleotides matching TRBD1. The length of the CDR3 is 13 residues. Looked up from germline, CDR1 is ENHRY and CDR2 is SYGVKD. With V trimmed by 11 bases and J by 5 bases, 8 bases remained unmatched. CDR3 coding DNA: TGTGCCGTTAGCCGGGACAGGGGAACTGAAGCTTTCTTT. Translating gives CAVSRDRGTEAFF.

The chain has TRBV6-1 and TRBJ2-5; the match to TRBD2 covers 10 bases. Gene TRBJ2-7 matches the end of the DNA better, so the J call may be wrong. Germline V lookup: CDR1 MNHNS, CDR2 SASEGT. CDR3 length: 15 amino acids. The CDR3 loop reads CASSEVSSGSYEQYF. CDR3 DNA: TGTGCCAGCAGTGAAGTGTCTAGCGGGAGCTACGAGCAGTACTTC.

CDR3 loop: CSVEAYTDTQYF. In DNA, the CDR3 is TGCAGCGTTGAGGCTTACACAGATACGCAGTATTTT. This rearrangement joins TRBV29-1 to TRBJ2-3; D gene ambiguous. This CDR3 contains 12 residues. V lost 3 bases and J 2 bases, leaving 6 bases between the germline ends. Germline V gene data show CDR1 as SQVTM and CDR2 as ANQGSEA.

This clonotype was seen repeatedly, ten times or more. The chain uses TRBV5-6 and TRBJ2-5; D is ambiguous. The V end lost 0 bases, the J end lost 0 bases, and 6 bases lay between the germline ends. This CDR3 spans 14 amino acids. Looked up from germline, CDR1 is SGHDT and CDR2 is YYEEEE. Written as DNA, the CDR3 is TGTGCCAGCAGCTTGGTAGGAGACCAAGAGACCCAGTACTTC. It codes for CASSLVGDQETQYF.

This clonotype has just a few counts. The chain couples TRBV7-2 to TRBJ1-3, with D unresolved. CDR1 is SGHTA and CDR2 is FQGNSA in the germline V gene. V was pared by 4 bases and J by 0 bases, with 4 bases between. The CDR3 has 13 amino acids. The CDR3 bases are TGTGCCAGCAGCTGGACCTCTGGAAACACCATATATTTT. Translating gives CASSWTSGNTIYF.

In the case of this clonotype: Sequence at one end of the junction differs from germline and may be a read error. The CDR3 DNA reads as TGTGCTAGCAGTTACAGCTACGACCGAGGGGGCACTGAAGCTTTCTTT. It encodes CASSYSYDRGGTEAFF. This sequence joins TRBV6-5 and TRBJ1-1; TRBD1 is a possible D gene (6 bases). Per the germline V gene, CDR1 is MNHEY and CDR2 is SVGAGI. The CDR3 is made up of 16 amino acids.

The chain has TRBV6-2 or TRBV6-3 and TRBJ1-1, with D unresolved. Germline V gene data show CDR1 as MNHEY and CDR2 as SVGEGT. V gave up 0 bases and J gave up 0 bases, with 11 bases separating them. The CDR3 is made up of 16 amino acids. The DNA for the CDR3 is TGTGCCAGCAGTTACTCGCGGTACACTTTGAACACTGAAGCTTTCTTT. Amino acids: CASSYSRYTLNTEAFF.